This TCR beta chain was captured by sequencing in a study of blood T cell repertoires in COVID-19. Germline V gives CDR1 MNHEY, CDR2 SVGEGT. J gave up 6 bases and V 4 bases, and 7 bases lay outside the gene matches. This CDR3 comprises 15 residues. Per the study methods: Estimation of nucleated cell counts relied on the amplification of reference gene primers. Data came from immunoSEQ multiplex PCR; TCRdb stores just in-frame clones and leaves some out. Clonal size and the V and J genes are those of that table, whereas D and trimming came from the DNA. The top ten clones hold around a quarter of a sample with about 120,000 clones, 75% to 90% of them seen once.

This chain uses TRBV6-2 or TRBV6-3 with TRBJ1-1; 11 nucleotides line up with TRBD1. Input material: peripheral blood. The source of this sequence is a man between 65 and 85 years old with active or convalescent COVID-19. This CDR3 reads CASSSPDRGQAEAFF. The CDR3 region has the DNA TGTGCCAGCAGTTCCCCGGACAGGGGGCAGGCTGAAGCTTTCTTT.